A single T cell receptor (beta chain) is shown here with its context. No cognate antigen has been identified for it. It has no much larger one-base neighbor in the sample; base qualities were not kept. Genomic DNA was isolated from the sorted cells so that the TCRbeta CDR3 region could be sequenced. TCRbeta CDR3 regions were sequenced using the immunoSEQ Assay. TCRdb provides this immuneACCESS table in a form limited to in-frame rearrangements. Some clones are lacking; in checked studies, under half of them reflect an unresolved V gene, and why the rest are absent is not known. The sample table lists 50,000 to 55,000 clones, over 75% of them with a count of one. The ten largest clones add up to roughly a tenth of the sample. The trial excluded patients who had a history of autoimmune disease or who were on systemic immunosuppression. Peripheral blood for TCR sequencing was collected from all dose cohorts at baseline, on cycle 4 day 1, and on cycle 7 day 1. Samples were obtained from an open-label, multicenter, first-in-human phase I dose-escalation trial of ivuxolimab. Adults with locally advanced or metastatic melanoma, renal cell carcinoma, hepatocellular carcinoma or head and neck squamous cell carcinoma were enrolled in the trial. Before TCR sequencing, CD4+ T cells and CD8+ T cells from peripheral blood were sorted into separate populations.

These data are taken from a study of OX40 agonist ivuxolimab in advanced cancers. Describing the broader study: Ivuxolimab was a fully human IgG2 agonistic monoclonal antibody targeting the costimulatory receptor OX40 (CD134). Intravenous ivuxolimab was administered to patients every 2 weeks at six dose levels: 0.01, 0.1, 0.3, 1.5, 3 and 10 mg/kg. Among the approximately 50 dose-escalation patients, approximately 20 had hepatocellular carcinoma, 15 or so melanoma, 9 renal cell carcinoma and 9 head and neck cancer. In the dose-escalation cohort, around four fifths of patients were male, and the mean age was approximately 55 years, with a range of about 23 to 80. Patients were allowed to have had prior anti-PD-1, anti-PD-L1 or anti-CTLA-4 therapy, and approximately 40% of the dose-escalation patients had been treated with checkpoint inhibitors. Partial responses were achieved by three dose-escalation patients, of whom one had hepatocellular carcinoma and two had cutaneous melanoma. The purpose of peripheral TCRbeta sequencing was to test whether ivuxolimab changed TCR sequence diversity and led to clonal T-cell expansion. The monotherapy dose-escalation portion (N = 52 patients) of the phase I ivuxolimab trial is reported in the paper. Broad study findings and their caveats: In the 0.1-3.0 mg/kg groups, partial responders had among the lowest normalized peripheral clonal expansion, particularly in CD8+ T cells. The antigen specificity of the clonally expanded peripheral T cells was not determined. Clonal expansion of both CD4+ and CD8+ blood T cells was observed from baseline to week 6 at doses 0.1 to 3.0 mg/kg. On average, CD8+ T cells showed more expanded clones than CD4+ T cells after ivuxolimab. Low levels of normalized T-cell clonal expansion were also seen in some nonresponding patients.

For CDR1 and CDR2, the germline V gene lists SNHLY and FYNNEI. The CDR3 holds 14 amino acids from the cysteine to the phenylalanine. Of the read, only the CDR3 DNA is kept; its 42 bases are in frame from base 1. Trimmed from V: 6 bases; trimmed from J: 4 bases; junction bases lacking a gene match: 6. The chain is assembled from TRBV2 and TRBJ2-4; 7 bases in between match TRBD2. The clonotype originates from an adult with an advanced solid tumor such as melanoma, head and neck, liver or kidney cancer. The material sequenced was CD4+ or CD8+ T cells sorted from blood, taken in a trial of the OX40 agonist ivuxolimab. The bases are TGTGCCAGCAGGGCCATGGGGGGGAAAAACATTCAGTACTTC. The resulting protein is CASRAMGGKNIQYF.